Reported below is one T cell receptor beta chain. Its antigen is not identified. Active moderate-to-severe ophthalmopathy, Clinical Activity Score at least 3, NOSPECS at least 4, under 3 months' duration. Fresh peripheral blood, roughly 9.8 ml of it, supplied the PBMCs. Amplified TCR beta CDR3 regions came from RNA transcripts. First-round RT-PCR of the TCR CDR3 relied on the HTBI primer set. Each CDR3 protein is one row after TCRdb ran MiXCR on the multiplex PCR reads. The sample carries hundreds of thousands of distinct CDR3 sequences, around 21% recorded once. The sample is drawn from a study of T cells in Graves' hyperthyroidism and ophthalmopathy. Study results and limitations: Ophthalmopathy and stable hyperthyroidism were separated by a 13 V-J model.

This clonotype originated in a man aged 25-45 years with Graves' ophthalmopathy. The sample consisted of blood.

The CDR3 sequence is CASSHSPGATNEQFF. The CDR3 DNA follows: TGCGCCAGCAGCCACTCACCGGGAGCTACCAATGAGCAGTTCTTC. This chain connects TRBV4-1 to TRBJ2-1; TRBD2 is a possible D gene (6 bases). The ends were cut back, 3 bases at V and 6 bases at J, with 15 bases in the middle. Per germline, CDR1 MGHRA and CDR2 YSYEKL. The CDR3 totals 15 residues.